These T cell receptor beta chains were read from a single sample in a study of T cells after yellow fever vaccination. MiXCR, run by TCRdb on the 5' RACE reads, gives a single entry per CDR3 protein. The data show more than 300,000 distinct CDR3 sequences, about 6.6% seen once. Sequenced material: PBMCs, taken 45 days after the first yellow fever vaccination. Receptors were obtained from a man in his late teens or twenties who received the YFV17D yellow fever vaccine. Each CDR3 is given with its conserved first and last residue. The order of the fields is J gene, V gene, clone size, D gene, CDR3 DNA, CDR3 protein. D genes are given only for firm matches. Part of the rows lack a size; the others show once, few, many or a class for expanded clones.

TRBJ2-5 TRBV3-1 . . TGTGCCAGCAGCCAAGTTTTCCCGTATCCTGTAGAGACCCAGTACTTC CASSQVFPYPVETQYF
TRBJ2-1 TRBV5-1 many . TGCGCCAGCAGCTTGGTCTACACTAGCCGTAATGAGCAGTTCTTC CASSLVYTSRNEQFF
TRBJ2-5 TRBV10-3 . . TGTGCCATCAGTGAGTCCGGCCCGTCCAGTGGGACCCAGTACTTC CAISESGPSSGTQYF
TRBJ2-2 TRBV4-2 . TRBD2 TGTGCCAGCAGCCCACGGACTAGCGGGGGGTCGAGCCCCGGGGAGCTGTTTTTT CASSPRTSGGSSPGELFF
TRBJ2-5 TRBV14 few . TGTGCCAGCAGCCCACGGTGGGGGCTAGAGACCCAGTACTTC CASSPRWGLETQYF
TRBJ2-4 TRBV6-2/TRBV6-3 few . TGTGCCAGCAGCCAAAGGACAGCCGGGGGCCTAGCCAAAAACATTCAGTACTTC CASSQRTAGGLAKNIQYF
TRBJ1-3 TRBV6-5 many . TGTGCCAGCAGTTACTCGCTTTGGGGAAGCTCTGGAAACACCATATATTTT CASSYSLWGSSGNTIYF
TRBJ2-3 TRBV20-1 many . TGCAGTGCGTTCCAATCCGGGACTCGTTCCAAAGATACGCAGTATTTT CSAFQSGTRSKDTQYF
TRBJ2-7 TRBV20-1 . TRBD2 TGCAGTGCTAGTCCGACTAGCGGGGGGCCCTACGAGCAGTACTTC CSASPTSGGPYEQYF
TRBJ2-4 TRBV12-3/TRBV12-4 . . TGTGCCAGCAGCATGGGAGACATCCTAGGGGGCAAAAACATTCAGTACTTC CASSMGDILGGKNIQYF
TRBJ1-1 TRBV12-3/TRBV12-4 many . TGTGCCAGCAGCTTTGGGACTGAAGCTTTCTTT CASSFGTEAFF
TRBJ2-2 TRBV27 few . TGTGCCAGCACTCCACGACGGCGAGGCGGGGAGCTGTTTTTT CASTPRRRGGELFF
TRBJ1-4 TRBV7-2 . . TGTGCCAGCAGCCAAGGCAGTCGTGAAAAACTGTTTTTT CASSQGSREKLFF
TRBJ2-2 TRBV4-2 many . TGTGCCAGCAGCCAAGGAGGGGGGGCCACCGGGGAGCTGTTTTTT CASSQGGGATGELFF
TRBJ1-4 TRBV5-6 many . TGTGCCAGCAGCCCGTACAGGGCGGGAAATGAAAAACTGTTTTTT CASSPYRAGNEKLFF
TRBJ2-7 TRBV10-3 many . TGTGCCATCAGTGAGCCCACCCGGGGCTACGAGCAGTACTTC CAISEPTRGYEQYF
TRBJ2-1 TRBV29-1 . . TGCAGCGTTGAAGGCAGGGAAAATGAGCAGTTCTTC CSVEGRENEQFF
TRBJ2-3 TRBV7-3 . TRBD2 TGTGCCAGCAGCTCCTCGACTAGCGGGGTCGCAGATACGCAGTATTTT CASSSSTSGVADTQYF
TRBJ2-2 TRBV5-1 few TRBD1 TGCGCCAGCAGCTTGGCGACAGGGAGAACCGGGGAGCTGTTTTTT CASSLATGRTGELFF
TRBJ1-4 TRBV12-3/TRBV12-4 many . TGTGCCAGCCGCCTGGGGGGGGAAAAACTGTTTTTT CASRLGGEKLFF
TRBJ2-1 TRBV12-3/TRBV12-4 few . TGTGCCAGCAGCCAGAGCACAGCCACTTTC CASSQSTATF
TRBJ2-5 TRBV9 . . TGTGCCAGCAGCCTGGAGGAGCGGGAGACCCAGTACTTC CASSLEERETQYF
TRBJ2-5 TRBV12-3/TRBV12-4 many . TGTGCCAGCAGTTTCGCAGGCCAAGAGACCCAGTACTTC CASSFAGQETQYF
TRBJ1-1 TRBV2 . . TGTGCCAGCATTAGCGGGCCTGAAGCTTTCTTT CASISGPEAFF
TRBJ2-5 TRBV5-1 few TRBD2 TGCGCCAGCAGCGAGGTGGCTAGCGGCCCCCGGGAGACCCAGTACTTC CASSEVASGPRETQYF
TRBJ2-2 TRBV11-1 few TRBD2 TGTGCCAGCAGCACCGTGGACATCGGGACTATTTACACCGGGGAGCTGTTTTTT CASSTVDIGTIYTGELFF
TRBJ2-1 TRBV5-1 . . TGCGCCAGCAGCTTTAGCCACGATGAGCAGTTCTTC CASSFSHDEQFF
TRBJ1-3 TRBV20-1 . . TGCAGTGCTAGAGATCCGGCAGGGGCCCGCTCTGGAAACACCATATATTTT CSARDPAGARSGNTIYF
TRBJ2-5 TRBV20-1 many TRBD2 TGCAGTGCAAAGACTAGCGGTGGATTAGAGACCCAGTACTTC CSAKTSGGLETQYF
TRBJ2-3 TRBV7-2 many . TGTGCCAGCAGCTTCATTGTCAGCACAGATACGCAGTATTTT CASSFIVSTDTQYF
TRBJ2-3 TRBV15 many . TGTGCCACCAGCAGTATCTCCGAGTGGTCGGATACGCAGTATTTT CATSSISEWSDTQYF
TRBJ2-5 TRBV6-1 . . TGTGCCAGCGTAGACAGGGAGGTCAGGGAGACCCAGTACTTC CASVDREVRETQYF
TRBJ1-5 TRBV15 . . TGTGCCACCAGCAGAGGGGGGGTGAATCAGCCCCAGCATTTT CATSRGGVNQPQHF
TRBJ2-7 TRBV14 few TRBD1 TGTGCCAGCAGCTCACTGGGCGTAGGGGGCGACGAGCAGTACTTC CASSSLGVGGDEQYF
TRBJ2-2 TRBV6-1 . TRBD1 TGTGCCAGCAGTGGTGGGACAGGCGACACCGGGGAGCTGTTTTTT CASSGGTGDTGELFF